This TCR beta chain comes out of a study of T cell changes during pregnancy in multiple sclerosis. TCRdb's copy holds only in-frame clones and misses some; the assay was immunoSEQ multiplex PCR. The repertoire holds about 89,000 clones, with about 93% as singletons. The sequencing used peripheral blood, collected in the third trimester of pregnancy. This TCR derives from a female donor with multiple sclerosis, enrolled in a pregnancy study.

Here the CDR3 reads CASSRLAGLKNIQYF. CDR3 bases: TGTGCCAGCAGCCGGTTAGCGGGATTAAAAAACATTCAGTACTTC. The chain joins TRBV11-2 to TRBJ2-4; TRBD2 matches at 8 bases. Germline values: CDR1 SGHAT, CDR2 FQNNGV. CDR3 size: 15 residues. V lost 5 bases to trimming and J lost 4 bases; unmatched junction nucleotides: 7. The full variable domain, completed using reference TRBV11-2 and TRBJ2-4, is EAGVAQSPRYKIIEKRQSVAFWCNPISGHATLYWYQQILGQGPKLLIQFQNNGVVDDSQLPKDRFSAERLKGVDSTLKIQPAKLEDSAVYLCASSRLAGLKNIQYFGAGTRLSVL.